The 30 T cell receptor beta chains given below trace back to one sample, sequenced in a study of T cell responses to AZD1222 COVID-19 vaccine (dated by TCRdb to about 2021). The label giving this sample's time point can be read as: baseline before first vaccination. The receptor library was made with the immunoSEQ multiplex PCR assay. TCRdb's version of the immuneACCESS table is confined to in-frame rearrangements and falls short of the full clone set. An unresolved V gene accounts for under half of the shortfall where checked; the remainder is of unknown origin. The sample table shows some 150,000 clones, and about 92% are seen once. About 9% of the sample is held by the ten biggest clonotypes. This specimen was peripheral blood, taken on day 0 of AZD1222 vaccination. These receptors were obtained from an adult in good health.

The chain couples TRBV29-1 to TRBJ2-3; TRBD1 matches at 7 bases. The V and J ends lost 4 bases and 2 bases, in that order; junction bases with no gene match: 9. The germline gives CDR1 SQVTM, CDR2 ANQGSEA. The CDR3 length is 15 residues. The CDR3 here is CSVGLGQLNTDTQYF. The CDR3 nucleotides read TGCAGCGTTGGTTTGGGACAGCTAAACACAGATACGCAGTATTTT.

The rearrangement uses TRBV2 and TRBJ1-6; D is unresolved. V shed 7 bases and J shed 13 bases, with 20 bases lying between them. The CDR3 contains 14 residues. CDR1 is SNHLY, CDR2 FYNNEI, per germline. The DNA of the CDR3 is TGTGCCAGCACCCTGAGCTCTGGTGCCGCCCCCCTCCACTTT. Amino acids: CASTLSSGAAPLHF.

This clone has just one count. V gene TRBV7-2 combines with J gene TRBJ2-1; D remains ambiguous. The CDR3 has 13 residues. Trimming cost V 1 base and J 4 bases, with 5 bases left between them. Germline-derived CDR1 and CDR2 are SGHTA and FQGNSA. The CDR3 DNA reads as TGTGCCAGCAGCTTAGGCAGTTACAATGAGCAGTTCTTC. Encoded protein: CASSLGSYNEQFF.

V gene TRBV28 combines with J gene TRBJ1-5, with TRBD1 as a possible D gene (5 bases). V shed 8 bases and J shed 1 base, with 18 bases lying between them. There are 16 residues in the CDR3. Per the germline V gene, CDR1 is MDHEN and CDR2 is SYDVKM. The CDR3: CASAEILGVSNQPQHF. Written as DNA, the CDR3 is TGTGCCAGCGCCGAGATTTTGGGGGTAAGCAATCAGCCCCAGCATTTT.

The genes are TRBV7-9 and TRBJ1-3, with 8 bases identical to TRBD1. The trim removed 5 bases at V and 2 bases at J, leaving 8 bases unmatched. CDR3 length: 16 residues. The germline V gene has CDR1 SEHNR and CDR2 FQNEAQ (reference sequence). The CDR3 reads CASSPRQGNAGNTIYF. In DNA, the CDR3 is TGTGCCAGCAGCCCCCGACAGGGGAATGCTGGAAACACCATATATTTT. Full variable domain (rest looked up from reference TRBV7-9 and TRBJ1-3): DTGVSQNPRHKITKRGQNVTFRCDPISEHNRLYWYRQTLGQGPEFLTYFQNEAQLEKSRLLSDRFSAERPKGSFSTLEIQRTEQGDSAMYLCASSPRQGNAGNTIYFGEGSWLTVV.

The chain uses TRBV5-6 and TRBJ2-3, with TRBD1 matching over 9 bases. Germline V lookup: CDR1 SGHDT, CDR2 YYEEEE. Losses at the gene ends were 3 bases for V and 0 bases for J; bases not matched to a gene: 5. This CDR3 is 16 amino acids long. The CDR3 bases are TGTGCCAGCAGCTACCGGGACAGGGTTAGCACAGATACGCAGTATTTT. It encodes CASSYRDRVSTDTQYF. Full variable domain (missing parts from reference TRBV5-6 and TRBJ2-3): DAGVTQSPTHLIKTRGQQVTLRCSPKSGHDTVSWYQQALGQGPQFIFQYYEEEERQRGNFPDRFSGHQFPNYSSELNVNALLLGDSALYLCASSYRDRVSTDTQYFGPGTRLTVL.

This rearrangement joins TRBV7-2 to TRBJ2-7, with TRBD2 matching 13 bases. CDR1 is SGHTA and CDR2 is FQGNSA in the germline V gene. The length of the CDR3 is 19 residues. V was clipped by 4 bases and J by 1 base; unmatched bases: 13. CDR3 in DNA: TGTGCCAGCAGCTCCCACGACACTAGCGGGGGGGCCCGGTCCTACGAGCAGTACTTC. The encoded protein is CASSSHDTSGGARSYEQYF.

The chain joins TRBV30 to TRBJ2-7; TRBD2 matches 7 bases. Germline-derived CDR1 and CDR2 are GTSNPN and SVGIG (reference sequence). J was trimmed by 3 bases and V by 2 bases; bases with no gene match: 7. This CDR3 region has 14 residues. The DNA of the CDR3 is TGTGCCTGGAGTCCTGGGGGGGTCCTCTACGAGCAGTACTTC. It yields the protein CAWSPGGVLYEQYF.

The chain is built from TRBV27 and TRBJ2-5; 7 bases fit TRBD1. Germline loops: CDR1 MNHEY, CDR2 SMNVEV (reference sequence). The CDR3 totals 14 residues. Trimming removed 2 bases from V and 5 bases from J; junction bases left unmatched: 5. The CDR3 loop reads CASSLLTGQETQYF. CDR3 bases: TGTGCCAGCAGTTTACTTACGGGACAGGAGACCCAGTACTTC.

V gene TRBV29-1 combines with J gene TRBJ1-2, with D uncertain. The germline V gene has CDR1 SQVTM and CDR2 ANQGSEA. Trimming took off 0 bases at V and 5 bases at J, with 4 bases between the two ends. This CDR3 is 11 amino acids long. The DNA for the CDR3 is TGCAGCGTTGAAGAGCAGTATGGCTACACCTTC. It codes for CSVEEQYGYTF.

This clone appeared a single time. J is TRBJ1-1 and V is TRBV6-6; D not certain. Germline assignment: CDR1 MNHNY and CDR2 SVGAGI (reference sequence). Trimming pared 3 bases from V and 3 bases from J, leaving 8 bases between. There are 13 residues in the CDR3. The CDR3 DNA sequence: TGTGCCAGCAGTTATAATTTGGACACTGAAGCTTTCTTT. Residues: CASSYNLDTEAFF.

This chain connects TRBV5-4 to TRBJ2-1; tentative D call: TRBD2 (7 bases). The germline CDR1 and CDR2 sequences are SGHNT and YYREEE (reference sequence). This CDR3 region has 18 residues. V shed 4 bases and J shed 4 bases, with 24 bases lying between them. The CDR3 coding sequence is TGTGCCAGCAGCGCGGCTTTCTTTGCGGGGGCTAATTACAATGAGCAGTTCTTC. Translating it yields CASSAAFFAGANYNEQFF.

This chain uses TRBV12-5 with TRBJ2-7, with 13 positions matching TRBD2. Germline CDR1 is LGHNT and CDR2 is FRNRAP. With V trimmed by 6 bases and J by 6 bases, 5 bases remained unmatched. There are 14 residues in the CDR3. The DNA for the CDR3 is TGTGCTAGTGGCCCAGGACTAGCGGGGGCCGAGCAGTACTTC. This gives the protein CASGPGLAGAEQYF.

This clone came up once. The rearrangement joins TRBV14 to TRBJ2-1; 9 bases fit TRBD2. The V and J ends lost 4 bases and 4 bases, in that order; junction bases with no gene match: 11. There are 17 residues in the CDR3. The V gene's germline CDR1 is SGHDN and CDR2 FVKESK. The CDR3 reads CASSLRGRGGEYNEQFF. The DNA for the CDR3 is TGTGCCAGCAGCCTAAGAGGACGCGGGGGGGAATACAATGAGCAGTTCTTC.

As DNA, the CDR3 is TGTGCCAGCCAGGGGACCCTCACCGGGGAGCTGTTTTTT. This codes for CASQGTLTGELFF. The chain is built from TRBV3-1 (or the pseudogene TRBV3-2) and TRBJ2-2, with D tentatively TRBD1 (6 bases). Germline CDR1 and CDR2: LGHDT and YNNKEL (reference sequence). The V and J ends lost 8 bases and 4 bases respectively, with 11 bases between them. The CDR3 sequence is 13 residues long.

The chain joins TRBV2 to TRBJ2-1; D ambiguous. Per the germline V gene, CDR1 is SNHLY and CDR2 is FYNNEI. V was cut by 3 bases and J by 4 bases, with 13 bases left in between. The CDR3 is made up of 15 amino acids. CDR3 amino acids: CASSDDGSAYNEQFF. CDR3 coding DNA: TGTGCCAGCAGTGATGACGGGTCGGCATACAATGAGCAGTTCTTC.

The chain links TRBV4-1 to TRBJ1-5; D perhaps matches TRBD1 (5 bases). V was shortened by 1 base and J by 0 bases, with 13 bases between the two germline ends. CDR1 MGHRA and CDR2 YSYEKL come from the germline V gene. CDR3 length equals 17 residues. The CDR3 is CASSQGGGGFSNQPQHF. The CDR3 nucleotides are TGCGCCAGCAGCCAAGGAGGCGGGGGTTTTAGCAATCAGCCCCAGCATTTT.

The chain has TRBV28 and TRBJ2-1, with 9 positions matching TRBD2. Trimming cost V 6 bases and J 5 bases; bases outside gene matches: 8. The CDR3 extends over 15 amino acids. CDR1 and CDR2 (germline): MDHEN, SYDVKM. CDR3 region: CASSSAGGQNNEQFF. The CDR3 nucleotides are TGTGCCAGCAGCTCAGCGGGGGGCCAGAACAATGAGCAGTTCTTC.

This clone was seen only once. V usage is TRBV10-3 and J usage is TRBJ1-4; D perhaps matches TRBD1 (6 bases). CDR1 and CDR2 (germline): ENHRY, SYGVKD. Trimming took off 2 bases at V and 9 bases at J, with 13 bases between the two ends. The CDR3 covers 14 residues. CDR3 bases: TGTGCCATCAGTGAGAGACAGGATGATCAAAAACTGTTTTTT. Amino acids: CAISERQDDQKLFF.

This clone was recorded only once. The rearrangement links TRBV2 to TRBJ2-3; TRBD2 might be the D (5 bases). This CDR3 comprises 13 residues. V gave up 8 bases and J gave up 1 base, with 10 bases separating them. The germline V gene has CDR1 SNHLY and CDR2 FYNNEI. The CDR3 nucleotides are TGTGCCAGCGCTCTGGGAGGCACAGATACGCAGTATTTT. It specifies CASALGGTDTQYF.

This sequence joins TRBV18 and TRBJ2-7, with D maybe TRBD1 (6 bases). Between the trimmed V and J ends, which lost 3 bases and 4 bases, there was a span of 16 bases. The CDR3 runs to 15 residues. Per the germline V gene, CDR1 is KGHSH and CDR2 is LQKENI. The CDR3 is CASSPPKGESYEQYF. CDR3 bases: TGTGCCAGCTCACCCCCGAAGGGGGAATCTTACGAGCAGTACTTC.

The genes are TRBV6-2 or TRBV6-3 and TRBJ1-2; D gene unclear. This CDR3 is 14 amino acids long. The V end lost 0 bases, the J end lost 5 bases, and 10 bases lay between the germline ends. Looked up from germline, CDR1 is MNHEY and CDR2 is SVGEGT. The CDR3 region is CASSYSPSRYGYTF. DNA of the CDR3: TGTGCCAGCAGTTACTCGCCCAGCCGGTATGGCTACACCTTC.

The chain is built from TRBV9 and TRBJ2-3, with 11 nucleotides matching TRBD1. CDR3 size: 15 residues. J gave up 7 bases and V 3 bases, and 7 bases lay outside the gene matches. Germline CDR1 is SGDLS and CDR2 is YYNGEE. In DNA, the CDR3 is TGTGCCAGCAGCGCTACCGGGACAGGGGGAAATACGCAGTATTTT. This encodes CASSATGTGGNTQYF.

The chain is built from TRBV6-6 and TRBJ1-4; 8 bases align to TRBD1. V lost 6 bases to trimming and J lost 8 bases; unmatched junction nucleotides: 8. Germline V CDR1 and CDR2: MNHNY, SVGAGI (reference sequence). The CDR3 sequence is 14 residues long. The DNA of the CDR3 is TGTGCCAGCAGCAGCGACAGGGGTGGCGAAAAACTGTTTTTT. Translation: CASSSDRGGEKLFF.

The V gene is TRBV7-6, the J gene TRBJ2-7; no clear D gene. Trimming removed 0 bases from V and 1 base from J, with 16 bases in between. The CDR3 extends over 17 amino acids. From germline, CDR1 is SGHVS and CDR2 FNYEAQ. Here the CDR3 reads CASSLASGNDESYEQYF. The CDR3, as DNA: TGTGCCAGCAGCTTAGCGTCCGGCAACGACGAATCCTACGAGCAGTACTTC.

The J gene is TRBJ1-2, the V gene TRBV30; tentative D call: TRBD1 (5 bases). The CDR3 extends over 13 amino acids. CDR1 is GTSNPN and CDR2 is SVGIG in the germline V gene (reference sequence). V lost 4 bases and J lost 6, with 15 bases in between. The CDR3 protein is CAWTQTGTNGYTF. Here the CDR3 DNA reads TGTGCCTGGACCCAGACGGGGACCAATGGCTACACCTTC. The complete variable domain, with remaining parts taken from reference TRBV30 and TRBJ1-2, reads SQTIHQWPATLVQPVGSPLSLECTVEGTSNPNLYWYRQAAGRGLQLLFYSVGIGQISSEVPQNLSASRPQDRQFILSSKKLLLSDSGFYLCAWTQTGTNGYTFGSGTRLTVV.

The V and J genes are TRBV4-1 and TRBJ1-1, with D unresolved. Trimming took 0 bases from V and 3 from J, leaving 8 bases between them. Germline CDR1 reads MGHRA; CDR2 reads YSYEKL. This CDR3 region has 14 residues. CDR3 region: CASSQERKDTEAFF. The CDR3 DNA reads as TGCGCCAGCAGCCAAGAGCGGAAGGACACTGAAGCTTTCTTT.

CDR3 DNA sequence: TGCGCCAGCACCATTGGGGGAGTTTCCACTGAAGCTTTCTTT. Its translation: CASTIGGVSTEAFF. The chain links TRBV5-1 to TRBJ1-1; TRBD1 is a possible D gene (5 bases). Per the germline V gene, CDR1 is SGHRS and CDR2 is YFSETQ. Trimming cost V 6 bases and J 4 bases, with 16 bases left between them. The CDR3 consists of 14 residues.

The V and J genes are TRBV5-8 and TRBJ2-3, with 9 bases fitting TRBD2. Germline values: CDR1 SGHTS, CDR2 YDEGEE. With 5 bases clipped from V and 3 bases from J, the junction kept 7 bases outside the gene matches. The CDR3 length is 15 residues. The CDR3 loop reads CASRLAGERTDTQYF. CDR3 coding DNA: TGTGCCAGCAGGTTAGCGGGGGAAAGGACAGATACGCAGTATTTT.

For the CDR3, the DNA is TGCGCCAGCAGCTTGTACGGGGCCATCACAGATACGCAGTATTTT. Its protein product is CASSLYGAITDTQYF. The rearrangement links TRBV5-1 to TRBJ2-3, with D possibly called TRBD1 or TRBD2 (5 bases each). Per the germline V gene, CDR1 is SGHRS and CDR2 is YFSETQ. CDR3 length: 15 amino acids. Trimming removed 1 base at V and 2 bases at J, with 11 bases between.